This entry features one T cell receptor beta chain sequence. Trimming took 2 bases from V and 2 from J; bases not matched to a gene: 11. Germline V lookup: CDR1 DFQATT, CDR2 SNEGSKA (reference sequence). The CDR3 extends over 17 amino acids. This sample was taken from a study of regulatory T cells in long-lasting Graves disease. The time point here: newly diagnosed GD, antithyroid drugs for less than 3 months. Scientists built the TCR library using RNA that was extracted from PBMCs. Arm-PCR of CDR3 regions and iRepertoire HTBI primers were used to build TCR beta libraries. TCRdb used MiXCR to reprocess the multiplex PCR reads, holding one entry per CDR3 protein. Among under 700,000 distinct CDR3 sequences listed, approximately 16% were seen once. The data were also submitted as part of a second study, on T cells in Graves' hyperthyroidism and ophthalmopathy.

This chain connects TRBV20-1 to TRBJ2-3, with TRBD2 matching over 9 bases. The receptor's source is a woman aged 40 to 65 with Graves disease. The sequencing here drew on peripheral blood mononuclear cells (PBMCs), taken at new diagnosis, from a patient treated with antithyroid drugs. This chain's CDR3 is CSARPPSGGTYTDTQYF. In nucleotides, the CDR3 is TGCAGTGCTAGACCCCCCAGCGGGGGGACCTACACAGATACGCAGTATTTT.